Listed below are T cell receptor beta chains from one sample, sequenced in a study of human T cells and chemical hapten exposure. TCRdb redid the calling of the RACE reads with MiXCR, one entry per CDR3 protein. This table holds tens of thousands of distinct CDR3 sequences, around a tenth found once. Sequencing used whole blood, obtained in connection with sensitization to the hapten diphenylcyclopropenone (DPC). These receptors all stem from a man aged 45-65 years with alopecia areata. Some clones in this sample may be carry-over from other donors' samples. Each CDR3 is given with its conserved first and last residue. D genes are given only for firm matches.

v_gene	d_gene	len	j_gene	CDR3aa
TRBV12-3/TRBV12-4	TRBD2	15	TRBJ2-7	CASSSTSGGVYEQYF
TRBV28	.	13	TRBJ1-1	CASSPHRDTEAFF
TRBV20-1	TRBD2	14	TRBJ2-1	CSASATSGLNEQFF
TRBV9	TRBD2	15	TRBJ2-7	CASSVGGSLPYEQYF
TRBV10-3	.	14	TRBJ2-3	CAIRKGIGTDTQYF
TRBV10-2	TRBD2	17	TRBJ2-1	CASSSESASGRANEQFF
TRBV5-1	.	14	TRBJ2-2	CASSFKGDYGELFF
TRBV11-2	TRBD2	13	TRBJ2-7	CASSYSGLAEIYF
TRBV10-1	.	14	TRBJ2-5	CASSDGRTGETQYF
TRBV29-1	.	12	TRBJ2-5	CSVNPREKTQYF
TRBV7-9	TRBD1	15	TRBJ1-5	CASSPTGQGNQPQHF
TRBV28	.	14	TRBJ2-4	CASSLSDIKNIQYF
TRBV30	.	13	TRBJ1-1	CAWSVRENTEAFF
TRBV7-9	.	11	TRBJ1-1	CASSKVGRAFF
TRBV30	.	14	TRBJ1-1	CAWRRTTVSTEAFF
TRBV7-6	.	14	TRBJ2-1	CASSRVQGYNEQFF
TRBV20-1	TRBD1	13	TRBJ2-5	CSTTGTGDETQYF
TRBV29-1	.	15	TRBJ1-3	CSVEGSGVEGNTIYF
TRBV28	.	11	TRBJ2-7	CASNSLLGQYF
TRBV28	.	13	TRBJ2-7	CASSRTDPYEQYF
TRBV2	.	14	TRBJ2-7	CASSELGRGGEQYF
TRBV9	.	15	TRBJ2-3	CASSSEGLNTDTQYF
TRBV15	.	14	TRBJ2-5	CATSRGHVRETQYF
TRBV5-4	.	11	TRBJ2-7	CASSFAYEQYF
TRBV28	.	14	TRBJ2-7	CASSLTRGFNEQYF
TRBV11-2	TRBD2	15	TRBJ2-2	CASSLAAGDTGELFF
TRBV28	TRBD1	13	TRBJ2-7	CASTIGQVDEQYF
TRBV7-2	TRBD2	14	TRBJ2-3	CASRTSGSTDTQYF
TRBV3-1	TRBD1	17	TRBJ2-4	CASSQDPGQDGLNIQYF
TRBV5-1	.	15	TRBJ1-2	CASTLGQLPNYGYTF
TRBV28	.	12	TRBJ2-7	CASSIKGYELYF
TRBV5-1	TRBD2	15	TRBJ2-1	CASSRGLDSYNEQFF
TRBV29-1	TRBD2	13	TRBJ2-1	CSASGGSPSEQFF
TRBV10-3	.	11	TRBJ2-5	CAIRDLETQYF
TRBV12-3/TRBV12-4	TRBD2	15	TRBJ2-1	CASSWTSGSPDEQFF
TRBV28	.	13	TRBJ1-2	CASSFLGYYGYTF
TRBV28	.	13	TRBJ2-3	CASGQSITHTQYF
TRBV7-6	TRBD2	17	TRBJ2-2	CASSQMTSGRYTGELFF
TRBV19	.	13	TRBJ2-1	CASSIGLRGEQFF
TRBV7-8	TRBD1	16	TRBJ2-7	CASSLIPGTGTYEQYF
TRBV20-1	.	13	TRBJ1-5	CSAHRITGQPQHF
TRBV5-4	.	13	TRBJ2-7	CASSLSDTYEQYF
TRBV6-5	TRBD1	14	TRBJ2-7	CASSRQGKSYEQYF
TRBV3-1	TRBD1	16	TRBJ2-3	CASSQLRQGTVPTQYF
TRBV5-1	TRBD2	17	TRBJ2-1	CASSLDATGTSFHEQFF
TRBV4-2	TRBD1	15	TRBJ2-7	CASSTQTGAGYEQYF
TRBV2	TRBD1	15	TRBJ1-5	CASSQSKDRNQPQHF
TRBV29-1	.	13	TRBJ2-7	CSVRSVSSYEQYF
TRBV10-1	.	13	TRBJ2-1	CASSERVYNEQFF